The rows below give T cell receptor beta chains drawn from one sample of a study of T cell responses to AZD1222 COVID-19 vaccine. Using immunoSEQ multiplex PCR, the repertoire was profiled, and TCRdb retains in-frame clones only, with some absent. The sample contains 120,000 to 150,000 clones, around nine tenths of which appear only once. The source material was peripheral blood, sampled on day 0 of AZD1222 vaccination. These receptors all come from an adult in good health. Both conserved end residues are part of each CDR3. The D gene is left open where the match is weak. For some rows the clone size is stated as once, few or many, or as a class when expanded; others skip it.

D gene	CDR3 length	J gene	V gene	clone size	CDR3 protein	CDR3 DNA
.	15	TRBJ1-1	TRBV5-1	.	CASSLGSIMNTEAFF	TGCGCCAGCAGCTTGGGGTCGATCATGAACACTGAAGCTTTCTTT
.	13	TRBJ2-1	TRBV28	.	CASMRASYNEQFF	TGTGCCAGCATGCGGGCCTCCTACAATGAGCAGTTCTTC
.	14	TRBJ2-7	TRBV28	.	CASSLGIHTYEQYF	TGTGCCAGCTCCTTAGGGATCCACACCTACGAGCAGTACTTC
.	13	TRBJ2-5	TRBV18	.	CASSLRVVETQYF	TGTGCCAGCTCACTCAGGGTTGTTGAGACCCAGTACTTC
.	11	TRBJ2-5	TRBV7-9	few	CASSLAETQYF	TGTGCCAGCAGTCTTGCGGAGACCCAGTACTTC
TRBD1	20	TRBJ2-4	TRBV28	.	CASSLGQAVGRSSLKNIQYF	TGTGCCAGCAGTTTAGGACAGGCCGTCGGGCGATCGAGTCTCAAAAACATTCAGTACTTC
.	11	TRBJ1-3	TRBV29-1	.	CSVNSGNTIYF	TGCAGCGTTAACTCTGGAAACACCATATATTTT
TRBD2	17	TRBJ2-1	TRBV24-1	.	CATSDKRAGYGNNEQFF	TGTGCCACCAGTGATAAACGAGCGGGGTACGGGAACAATGAGCAGTTCTTC
.	12	TRBJ2-7	TRBV7-4	.	CASSPDTGEQYF	TGTGCCAGCAGCCCGGACACTGGCGAGCAGTACTTC
.	14	TRBJ1-2	TRBV28	.	CASSSAGEDYGYTF	TGTGCCAGCAGCTCCGCCGGGGAGGACTATGGCTACACCTTC
TRBD1	13	TRBJ1-2	TRBV30	few	CAWGDSPNYGYTF	TGTGCCTGGGGGGACAGTCCTAACTATGGCTACACCTTC
.	16	TRBJ1-2	TRBV6-5	.	CASSYMGGLQSYGYTF	TGTGCCAGCAGTTACATGGGAGGTTTACAGTCCTATGGCTACACCTTC
.	16	TRBJ1-4	TRBV15	.	CATSRVPQATNEKLFF	TGTGCCACCAGCAGAGTCCCACAGGCAACTAATGAAAAACTGTTTTTT
.	13	TRBJ2-2	TRBV18	.	CASCTGYGGELFF	TGTGCCAGCTGCACAGGGTACGGCGGGGAGCTGTTTTTT
.	14	TRBJ1-3	TRBV6-5	.	CASSYGRPGNTIYF	TGTGCCAGCAGTTACGGCAGGCCTGGAAACACCATATATTTT
.	16	TRBJ2-7	TRBV7-4	.	CASTRGGQESSYEQYF	TGTGCCAGCACTCGGGGGGGACAGGAGTCTTCCTACGAGCAGTACTTC
.	14	TRBJ1-4	TRBV28	.	CASSLGGVDEKLFF	TGTGCCAGCAGTTTAGGAGGGGTTGATGAAAAACTGTTTTTT
.	14	TRBJ2-2	TRBV18	.	CASSDWGNTGELFF	TGTGCCAGCTCAGATTGGGGGAACACCGGGGAGCTGTTTTTT
TRBD1	15	TRBJ1-4	TRBV6-1	.	CASSEETGAGEKLFF	TGTGCCAGCAGTGAAGAAACAGGGGCTGGTGAAAAACTGTTTTTT
.	15	TRBJ1-4	TRBV28	.	CASSSSQATNEKLFF	TGTGCCAGCAGTTCGTCACAAGCAACTAATGAAAAACTGTTTTTT
.	12	TRBJ2-2	TRBV12-3/TRBV12-4	.	CASSLGTGKLFF	TGTGCCAGCAGTTTAGGGACCGGGAAGCTGTTTTTT
.	14	TRBJ1-3	TRBV12-2	few	CASRLTNRDGTIYF	TGTGCAAGTCGCTTAACAAACAGGGACGGCACCATATATTTT
.	14	TRBJ2-4	TRBV6-2/TRBV6-3	.	CASSYSEVKNIQYF	TGTGCCAGCAGTTACTCGGAGGTCAAAAACATTCAGTACTTC
TRBD2	17	TRBJ2-1	TRBV7-8	.	CASSLGLALSSYNEQFF	TGTGCCAGCAGCTTGGGACTAGCCCTGAGCTCCTACAATGAGCAGTTCTTC
.	11	TRBJ2-2	TRBV20-1	.	CSARNTGELFF	TGCAGTGCTAGGAATACCGGGGAGCTGTTTTTT
.	12	TRBJ2-7	TRBV11-2	.	CASSPRRDEQYF	TGTGCCAGCAGCCCCCGGAGGGACGAGCAGTACTTC
.	18	TRBJ2-3	TRBV3-1/TRBV3-2	.	CASSQDATSLPRTDTQYF	TGTGCCAGCAGCCAAGATGCGACCAGCCTACCTCGCACAGATACGCAGTATTTT
.	12	TRBJ1-2	TRBV29-1	.	CSVELGVNGYTF	TGCAGCGTTGAGTTGGGGGTAAATGGCTACACCTTC
.	14	TRBJ2-1	TRBV3-1/TRBV3-2	.	CASSPPGLQWKQFF	TGTGCCAGCAGCCCCCCCGGTTTACAATGGAAGCAGTTCTTC
.	15	TRBJ1-2	TRBV9	.	CASSVGGQASYGYTF	TGTGCCAGCAGCGTGGGGGGCCAGGCAAGTTATGGCTACACCTTC
.	13	TRBJ1-4	TRBV6-6	.	CASSYAWGEKLFF	TGTGCCAGCAGTTATGCCTGGGGTGAAAAACTGTTTTTT
TRBD2	16	TRBJ2-6	TRBV19	.	CASTTSGSSGANVLTF	TGTGCCAGCACGACTAGCGGGAGTTCTGGGGCCAACGTCCTGACTTTC
.	15	TRBJ1-3	TRBV7-2	.	CASSLGRVGGNTIYF	TGTGCCAGCAGCTTAGGCAGGGTGGGGGGAAACACCATATATTTT
.	15	TRBJ1-1	TRBV4-3	.	CASSQDPGGNTEAFF	TGCGCCAGCAGCCAAGATCCGGGAGGAAACACTGAAGCTTTCTTT
.	15	TRBJ2-1	TRBV3-1/TRBV3-2	.	CASSQGIPRSGEQFF	TGTGCCAGCAGCCAAGGGATACCCCGGAGTGGTGAGCAGTTCTTC
.	14	TRBJ1-1	TRBV24-1	.	CATSDGGLNTEAFF	TGTGCCACCAGTGATGGGGGCCTGAACACTGAAGCTTTCTTT